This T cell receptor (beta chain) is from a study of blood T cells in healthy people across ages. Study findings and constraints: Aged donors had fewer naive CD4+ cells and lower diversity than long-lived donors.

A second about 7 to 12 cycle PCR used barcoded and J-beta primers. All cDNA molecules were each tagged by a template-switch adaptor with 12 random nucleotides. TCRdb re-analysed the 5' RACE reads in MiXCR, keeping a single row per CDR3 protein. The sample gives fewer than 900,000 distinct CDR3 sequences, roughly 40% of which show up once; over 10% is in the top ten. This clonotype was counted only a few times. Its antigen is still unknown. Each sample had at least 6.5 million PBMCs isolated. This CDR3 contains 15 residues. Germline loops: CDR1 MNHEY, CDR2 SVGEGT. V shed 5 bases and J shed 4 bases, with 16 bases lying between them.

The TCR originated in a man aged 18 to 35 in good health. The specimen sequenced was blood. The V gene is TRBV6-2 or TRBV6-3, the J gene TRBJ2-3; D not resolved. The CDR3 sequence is CASSPPVGRADTQYF. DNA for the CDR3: TGTGCCAGCAGTCCACCGGTAGGGCGCGCAGATACGCAGTATTTT.